This T cell receptor (beta chain) was documented in a study of lymphopenia after photon versus proton radiotherapy. Study-level findings and limits: In patients who died, overall survival fell as post-nadir TCR diversity dropped more. Proton therapy kept repertoires fairly stable, unlike photons, which gained effector/memory cells.

As for this clone: The antigen is undetermined.

TCRdb's copy holds only in-frame clones and misses some; the assay was immunoSEQ multiplex PCR. Of some 25,000 clones listed, roughly nine tenths were seen once; the top ten hold around 0.89%. This TCR was sampled from a woman between 45 and 60 years old with cholangiocarcinoma. Material: peripheral blood, obtained from a patient treated with photon-based radiotherapy.

As DNA, the CDR3 is TGTGCCAGCAGCGTAGCGCCCGGGTCGGGCGAAAAACTGTTTTTT. It yields the protein CASSVAPGSGEKLFF. This chain joins TRBV9 and TRBJ1-4; D gene ambiguous. The CDR3 sequence is 15 residues long. V shed 0 bases and J shed 8 bases, with 14 bases lying between them. Germline V gives CDR1 SGDLS, CDR2 YYNGEE.